This is a list of T cell receptor beta chains from one sample in a study of T cell responses to AZD1222 COVID-19 vaccine. Only in-frame clones appear in the TCRdb table, and some are missing; sequencing was by immunoSEQ multiplex PCR. This table has 95,000 to 150,000 clones, approximately 88% appearing once. The sequenced sample was peripheral blood, obtained on day 0 of AZD1222 vaccination. The source is an adult in good health. The CDR3 runs from the conserved cysteine through the conserved F or W. D genes are given only for firm matches. Part of the rows lack a size; the others show once, few, many or a class for expanded clones.

NA,TRBV3-1/TRBV3-2,NA,TRBJ2-5,14,CASAGSNLQETQYF,TGTGCCAGCGCGGGGAGCAACCTCCAAGAGACCCAGTACTTC
NA,TRBV28,TRBD1,TRBJ1-2,13,CASVTGGPYGYTF,TGTGCCAGCGTCACAGGGGGACCCTATGGCTACACCTTC
NA,TRBV30,NA,TRBJ2-2,14,CAQGGWENTGELFF,TGTGCCCAGGGCGGTTGGGAAAACACCGGGGAGCTGTTTTTT
NA,TRBV30,NA,TRBJ1-4,13,CAWNPGPREKLFF,TGTGCCTGGAACCCCGGGCCCCGAGAAAAACTGTTTTTT
NA,TRBV7-8,TRBD1,TRBJ1-1,18,CASSHGDRDRGLNTEAFF,TGTGCCAGCAGCCATGGAGACCGGGACAGGGGCTTGAACACTGAAGCTTTCTTT
NA,TRBV4-2,TRBD2,TRBJ2-2,17,CASSQETSGGATGELFF,TGTGCCAGCAGCCAGGAAACTAGCGGCGGGGCCACCGGGGAGCTGTTTTTT
NA,TRBV27,NA,TRBJ2-4,14,CASSLSEVKNIQYF,TGTGCCAGCAGTTTGTCCGAGGTCAAAAACATTCAGTACTTC
NA,TRBV4-2,NA,TRBJ1-1,17,CASSQELVEGMSTEAFF,TGTGCCAGCAGCCAAGAATTAGTGGAGGGGATGAGCACTGAAGCTTTCTTT
NA,TRBV6-5,NA,TRBJ1-2,14,CASSYSLGGYGYTF,TGTGCCAGCAGTTATAGTCTGGGTGGCTATGGCTACACCTTC
NA,TRBV5-4,TRBD1,TRBJ2-6,15,CASSLKQGGANVLTF,TGTGCCAGCAGCTTGAAACAGGGGGGGGCCAACGTCCTGACTTTC
NA,TRBV5-6,NA,TRBJ1-4,13,CASMEGSAEKLFF,TGTGCCAGCATGGAAGGGTCAGCTGAAAAACTGTTTTTT
NA,TRBV7-2,NA,TRBJ1-4,14,CASSLGGAGEKLFF,TGTGCCAGCAGCTTAGGGGGGGCTGGTGAAAAACTGTTTTTT
NA,TRBV28,NA,TRBJ2-6,12,CATFSGANVLTF,TGTGCCACCTTCTCTGGGGCCAACGTCCTGACTTTC
once,TRBV7-9,TRBD1,TRBJ1-2,14,CASSFGQGLPSYTF,TGTGCCAGCAGCTTTGGACAGGGGCTTCCCTCCTACACCTTC
NA,TRBV30,TRBD2,TRBJ2-7,14,CAWKPGLGGYEQYF,TGTGCCTGGAAACCGGGACTAGGGGGGTACGAGCAGTACTTC
NA,TRBV20-1,NA,TRBJ2-2,11,CSLRRTGELFF,TGCAGTCTGAGGAGGACCGGGGAGCTGTTTTTT
NA,TRBV24-1,NA,TRBJ1-1,11,CATEGMGKAFF,TGTGCCACCGAGGGCATGGGGAAAGCTTTCTTT
NA,TRBV28,TRBD1,TRBJ1-2,14,CASSLFQGADGYTF,TGTGCCAGCAGTTTATTCCAGGGGGCGGATGGCTACACCTTC
NA,TRBV6-6,NA,TRBJ2-3,15,CASSDQGRGTDTQYF,TGTGCCAGCAGTGATCAGGGAAGGGGCACAGATACGCAGTATTTT
NA,TRBV19,NA,TRBJ1-2,14,CASSIRPASYGYTF,TGTGCCAGTAGTATTCGACCGGCTAGCTATGGCTACACCTTC
NA,TRBV28,TRBD2,TRBJ2-7,15,CASSSGGEDSYEQYF,TGTGCCAGCAGTTCGGGGGGGGAGGACTCCTACGAGCAGTACTTC
few,TRBV7-3,TRBD1,TRBJ1-2,14,CASSLRGQGDGYTF,TGTGCCAGCAGCTTAAGAGGACAGGGGGATGGCTACACCTTC
NA,TRBV28,NA,TRBJ1-4,13,CASRVKTNEKLFF,TGTGCCAGCAGGGTCAAAACTAATGAAAAACTGTTTTTT
NA,TRBV6-1,NA,TRBJ1-2,13,CASSEVGVYGYTF,TGTGCCAGCAGTGAAGTGGGGGTTTATGGCTACACCTTC
NA,TRBV5-1,NA,TRBJ2-7,13,CASSRPQAYEQYF,TGCGCCAGCTCCCGACCCCAGGCCTACGAGCAGTACTTC
once,TRBV27,NA,TRBJ1-2,16,CASSLSAAGGDDGYTF,TGTGCCAGCAGTTTAAGCGCCGCGGGAGGGGACGATGGCTACACCTTC
NA,TRBV5-1,NA,TRBJ1-3,15,CASSSQPDSGNTIYF,TGCGCCAGCAGCTCTCAACCGGACTCTGGAAACACCATATATTTT
NA,TRBV7-7,NA,TRBJ1-4,16,CASSIRRDTRNEKLFF,TGTGCTAGCAGCATCCGCCGGGACACGAGAAATGAAAAACTGTTTTTT
NA,TRBV18,NA,TRBJ2-1,16,CASSPPHPGIYNEQFF,TGTGCCAGCTCACCCCCCCATCCAGGGATCTACAATGAGCAGTTCTTC
few,TRBV4-1,NA,TRBJ2-7,13,CASSQAVSYEQYF,TGCGCCAGCAGCCAAGCAGTCTCCTACGAGCAGTACTTC
NA,TRBV20-1,NA,TRBJ1-3,14,CSASSTPLGNTIYF,TGCAGTGCTAGTAGTACACCCTTAGGAAACACCATATATTTT
NA,TRBV14,NA,TRBJ2-5,14,CASSQVLAKETQYF,TGTGCCAGCAGCCAAGTATTAGCCAAAGAGACCCAGTACTTC
NA,TRBV12-3/TRBV12-4,NA,TRBJ1-1,13,CASSFTSGNEAFF,TGTGCCAGCAGTTTTACTTCCGGAAATGAAGCTTTCTTT
NA,TRBV30,TRBD2,TRBJ2-1,13,CAWSIAGVDEQFF,TGTGCCTGGAGTATAGCGGGAGTGGATGAGCAGTTCTTC
NA,TRBV6-5,NA,TRBJ1-3,13,CASKPYSGNTIYF,TGTGCCAGCAAACCGTACTCTGGAAACACCATATATTTT
NA,TRBV6-5,NA,TRBJ1-1,14,CASRPGERGTEAFF,TGTGCCAGCAGGCCTGGGGAGCGGGGCACTGAAGCTTTCTTT
once,TRBV28,TRBD2,TRBJ2-7,16,CASSLRPSGRSHEQYF,TGTGCCAGCAGTTTACGTCCTAGCGGGAGATCCCACGAGCAGTACTTC
NA,TRBV28,NA,TRBJ1-2,12,CADHVEGLGYTF,TGTGCCGACCACGTTGAGGGTTTAGGCTACACCTTC
NA,TRBV5-1,NA,TRBJ2-3,16,CASSVGTTALGDTQYF,TGCGCCAGCAGCGTCGGGACAACGGCTTTGGGAGATACGCAGTATTTT
NA,TRBV6-5,NA,TRBJ2-1,15,CASDKYSGSYNEQFF,TGTGCCAGCGATAAGTATAGCGGCTCCTACAATGAGCAGTTCTTC
NA,TRBV18,TRBD1,TRBJ1-4,14,CASSPGQDSEKLFF,TGTGCCAGCTCACCGGGACAGGACAGTGAAAAACTGTTTTTT
NA,TRBV30,NA,TRBJ1-4,14,CAWSSGQTPEKLFF,TGTGCCTGGAGTTCCGGACAGACTCCGGAAAAACTGTTTTTT
NA,TRBV9,NA,TRBJ2-3,14,CASSDGNGADTQYF,TGTGCCAGCAGCGATGGGAACGGGGCAGATACGCAGTATTTT
NA,TRBV28,TRBD1,TRBJ1-1,14,CASRLTGKNTEAFF,TGTGCCAGCAGACTGACAGGGAAGAACACTGAAGCTTTCTTT
NA,TRBV20-1,NA,TRBJ2-1,12,CSASGGYNEQFF,TGCAGTGCTAGTGGGGGCTACAATGAGCAGTTCTTC
NA,TRBV30,TRBD1,TRBJ1-2,12,CAWSVQGYGYTF,TGTGCCTGGAGTGTACAGGGGTATGGCTACACCTTC